The TCR beta chain described here comes from a study of T cells in Graves' hyperthyroidism and ophthalmopathy. Using RNA transcripts as the source, TCR beta CDR3 regions were amplified. HTBI primers were the set used in a first-round RT-PCR of the TCR CDR3. TCRdb fed the multiplex PCR reads into MiXCR, producing one record per CDR3 protein. Here the sample spans more than 550,000 distinct CDR3 sequences, roughly a sixth being singletons. This CDR3 is 16 amino acids long. Germline V gene sequence: CDR1 SNHLY, CDR2 FYNNEI. J gave up 4 bases and V 4 bases, and 7 bases lay outside the gene matches. This clonotype was recorded at least ten times.

This clonotype originated in a woman in her forties or fifties with Graves' hyperthyroidism that later progressed to Graves' ophthalmopathy. V is TRBV2 and J is TRBJ2-1; 10 bases are shared with TRBD2. The sequenced material came from blood. CDR3 loop: CASSGLAGGFYNEQFF. The CDR3, as DNA: TGTGCCAGCAGTGGTTTAGCGGGGGGATTTTACAATGAGCAGTTCTTC.